The 2 T cell receptor beta chains listed next were all sequenced from one sample in a study of CD8+CD57+ T cells in acquired aplastic anemia. Genomic DNA templated the TCR beta VDJ and CDR3 profiling. TCRdb processed the reads anew with MiXCR; each CDR3 protein has one entry. The sample lists 350,000 to 450,000 distinct CDR3 sequences, 65% to 75% occurring once. Sequencing was carried out using sorted CD4+, CD8+, or CD8+CD57+ T cells (not recorded which) from PBMCs. The receptors derive from a human donor in good health, serving as a control.

V usage is TRBV9 and J usage is TRBJ2-3; 8 bases are a match to TRBD2. The length of the CDR3 is 16 residues. The germline V gene encodes CDR1 SGDLS and CDR2 YYNGEE. The trim removed 3 bases at V and 1 base at J, leaving 7 bases unmatched. The CDR3 sequence: CASSAPSGGGTDTQYF. The CDR3 DNA reads TGTGCCAGCAGCGCCCCGAGCGGGGGAGGCACAGATACGCAGTATTTT.

The CDR3 spells CSARQAGYSYNEQFF. The CDR3 DNA is TGCAGTGCTCGACAAGCGGGATACTCCTACAATGAGCAGTTCTTC. The genes are TRBV20-1 and TRBJ2-1, with 7 bases aligning to TRBD2. CDR1 is DFQATT, CDR2 SNEGSKA, per germline (reference sequence). V trimming: 5 bases; J trimming: 0 bases; junction bases outside the gene matches: 7. The CDR3 has 15 amino acids.